The 32 T cell receptor beta chains reported below all come from one sample, sequenced in a study of blood T cell repertoires in COVID-19. The repertoire was sequenced with immunoSEQ multiplex PCR; TCRdb's copy has only in-frame clones and lacks some. The data hold under 95,000 clones, with about 88% observed a single time. Sequenced: peripheral blood. Every receptor here comes from a human donor in a cohort sampled during active COVID-19.

The chain links TRBV4-1 to TRBJ2-2, with TRBD2 as a possible D gene (6 bases). V dropped 3 bases and J dropped 4 bases, with 12 bases sitting between them. Germline lookup yields CDR1 MGHRA and CDR2 YSYEKL. The length of the CDR3 is 15 residues. The CDR3 sequence: CASSHRTSSTGELFF. CDR3 coding DNA: TGCGCCAGCAGCCATCGAACTAGCAGCACCGGGGAGCTGTTTTTT.

This clone was observed a handful of times. The chain joins TRBV2 to TRBJ1-1; possible D gene TRBD1, 5 bases. V lost 6 bases, J lost 5 bases, and 10 bases lay in between. Germline loops: CDR1 SNHLY, CDR2 FYNNEI. The CDR3 consists of 12 residues. The CDR3 DNA sequence: TGTGCCAGCAGACAGGAGAAAACTGAAGCTTTCTTT. It encodes CASRQEKTEAFF.

The V and J genes are TRBV14 and TRBJ2-3; D may be TRBD1 (5 bases). V was cut by 0 bases and J by 9 bases, with 13 bases left in between. This CDR3 comprises 14 residues. Germline V CDR1 and CDR2: SGHDN, FVKESK. This CDR3 reads CASSQEMQGGTQYF. The CDR3 nucleotides read TGTGCCAGCAGCCAAGAAATGCAGGGCGGCACGCAGTATTTT. Drawing the rest from reference TRBV14 and TRBJ2-3, the complete variable domain is EAGVTQFPSHSVIEKGQTVTLRCDPISGHDNLYWYRRVMGKEIKFLLHFVKESKQDESGMPNNRFLAERTGGTYSTLKVQPAELEDSGVYFCASSQEMQGGTQYFGPGTRLTVL.

This sequence joins TRBV5-1 and TRBJ2-5; 9 positions match TRBD2. V gave up 0 bases and J gave up 3 bases; unmatched junction bases: 0. Looked up from germline, CDR1 is SGHRS and CDR2 is YFSETQ. This CDR3 has 14 amino acids. For the CDR3, the DNA is TGCGCCAGCAGCTTGGAGCGGGAGGAAGAGACCCAGTACTTC. Protein product: CASSLEREEETQYF.

With respect to this clone: Other DNA sequences in this specimen translate into the identical CDR3. V is TRBV3-1 (or the pseudogene TRBV3-2) and J is TRBJ2-7, with D perhaps matching TRBD2 (6 bases). Germline CDR1 is LGHDT and CDR2 is YNNKEL (reference sequence). This CDR3 is 13 amino acids long. The V end was cut by 3 bases, the J end by 7 bases, with 13 bases between. Written as DNA, the CDR3 is TGTGCCAGCAGCCAGGGGGGTAAGGATGAGCAGTACTTC. Encoded protein: CASSQGGKDEQYF.

The J gene is TRBJ2-3, the V gene TRBV12-3 or TRBV12-4; D is unresolved. Trimming removed 6 bases from V and 6 bases from J, with 13 bases in between. The CDR3 consists of 13 residues. CDR3 loop: CASSPSIADTQYF. The CDR3 coding sequence is TGTGCCAGCAGCCCCTCCATAGCTGATACGCAGTATTTT.

DNA for the CDR3: TGCGCCAGCAGCTTGGCTGCGACAGGGGCTGTGGAGCAGTACTTC. Protein: CASSLAATGAVEQYF. V and J are TRBV5-1 and TRBJ2-7, with 8 bases lining up with TRBD1. Germline CDR1 is SGHRS and CDR2 is YFSETQ. The CDR3 covers 15 residues. The trim removed 0 bases at V and 7 bases at J, leaving 9 bases unmatched.

This clone was picked up a small number of times. The chain is built from TRBV28 and TRBJ2-3, with D perhaps TRBD2 (6 bases). V gave up 5 bases and J gave up 2 bases, with 14 bases separating them. The germline CDR1 and CDR2 sequences are MDHEN and SYDVKM. The CDR3 extends over 15 amino acids. The CDR3 here is CASSPGTLFTDTQYF. The CDR3 DNA sequence: TGTGCCAGCAGTCCAGGGACTCTCTTCACAGATACGCAGTATTTT.

This chain connects TRBV5-6 to TRBJ1-2; D is uncertain. The length of the CDR3 is 15 residues. CDR1 SGHDT and CDR2 YYEEEE come from the germline V gene. V was pared by 2 bases and J by 6 bases, with 17 bases between. The chain's CDR3 is CASSFRRLGRNGYTF. The CDR3 bases are TGTGCCAGCAGCTTTCGTAGGCTGGGGAGAAATGGCTACACCTTC.

The chain joins TRBV7-9 to TRBJ2-3, with 9 nucleotides matching TRBD2. The germline gives CDR1 SEHNR, CDR2 FQNEAQ (reference sequence). After removal of 1 base from V and 3 bases from J, the junction contained 5 bases not matched to a gene. CDR3 size: 16 residues. The CDR3 DNA reads TGTGCCAGCAGCTTAGAAGCGGGGGGATTAACAGATACGCAGTATTTT. Protein product: CASSLEAGGLTDTQYF.

J is TRBJ2-5 and V is TRBV2; tentative D call: TRBD1 (6 bases). Per the germline V gene, CDR1 is SNHLY and CDR2 is FYNNEI. V was trimmed by 3 bases and J by 2 bases, leaving 10 bases between them. The CDR3 has 14 residues. CDR3 sequence (DNA): TGTGCCAGCAGTGAGGGGACACTTCAAGAGACCCAGTACTTC. Amino acids: CASSEGTLQETQYF.

The rearrangement uses TRBV2 and TRBJ2-3; D may be TRBD2 (6 bases). Germline V gene lookup returns CDR1 SNHLY and CDR2 FYNNEI. The CDR3 has 12 residues. V lost 5 bases to trimming and J lost 10 bases, with 13 bases between them. As DNA, the CDR3 is TGTGCCAGCAGTTACGGGACTGAATCGCAGTATTTT. Its protein product is CASSYGTESQYF.

The chain couples TRBV27 to TRBJ2-7, with TRBD2 identical over 16 bases. Germline CDR1 MNHEY, CDR2 SMNVEV (reference sequence). With V trimmed by 4 bases and J by 1 base, 7 bases remained unmatched. This CDR3 is built from 18 residues. CDR3 DNA sequence: TGTGCCAGCAGTTCGGGACTAGCGGGAGGGCCTGGTTCCTACGAGCAGTACTTC. It yields the protein CASSSGLAGGPGSYEQYF.

The chain has TRBV19 and TRBJ1-1; 8 bases map to TRBD1. CDR3 length: 14 amino acids. Per the germline V gene, CDR1 is LNHDA and CDR2 is SQIVND (reference sequence). Unmatched junction bases numbered 7, after V lost 7 bases and J lost 3 bases. CDR3 loop: CASTRQGSDTEAFF. CDR3 nucleotide sequence: TGTGCCAGTACCCGACAGGGGTCGGACACTGAAGCTTTCTTT. Full variable domain (remainder filled in from reference TRBV19 and TRBJ1-1): DGGITQSPKYLFRKEGQNVTLSCEQNLNHDAMYWYRQDPGQGLRLIYYSQIVNDFQKGDIAEGYSVSREKKESFPLTVTSAQKNPTAFYLCASTRQGSDTEAFFGQGTRLTVV.

This clone was recorded only once. The rearrangement links TRBV9 to TRBJ1-3; D is unresolved. V was trimmed by 0 bases and J by 0 bases, leaving 7 bases between them. Looked up from germline, CDR1 is SGDLS and CDR2 is YYNGEE. The CDR3 is 15 residues long. In DNA, the CDR3 is TGTGCCAGCAGCGTAGCCAGTCACTCTGGAAACACCATATATTTT. It codes for CASSVASHSGNTIYF.

This clone has only one observation. This chain joins TRBV15 and TRBJ2-6; TRBD1 agrees at 9 bases. V trimming: 0 bases; J trimming: 0 bases; junction bases outside the gene matches: 12. CDR1 is LNHNV and CDR2 is YYDKDF in the germline V gene (reference sequence). This CDR3 region has 21 residues. The CDR3 DNA reads TGTGCCACCAGCAGAGATCTTATCACAGGGGGCGTACCCTCTGGGGCCAACGTCCTGACTTTC. Residues: CATSRDLITGGVPSGANVLTF.

The rearrangement joins TRBV6-5 to TRBJ2-1, with D maybe TRBD2 (5 bases). The germline CDR1 and CDR2 sequences are MNHEY and SVGAGI. The CDR3 runs to 14 residues. V was clipped by 2 bases and J by 5 bases, with 10 bases between them. The CDR3 here is CASSYRSGNNEQFF. CDR3 nucleotide sequence: TGTGCCAGCAGTTACCGCTCGGGGAACAATGAGCAGTTCTTC.

This clone appeared a few times. As DNA, the CDR3 is TGTGCCAGCAGCGAAGGAACGGGACTTCAAGAGACCCAGTACTTC. This encodes CASSEGTGLQETQYF. The J gene is TRBJ2-5, the V gene TRBV7-2; D is possibly TRBD2 (6 bases). This CDR3 comprises 15 residues. Trimming removed 5 bases from V and 2 bases from J, with 15 bases in between. The V gene's germline CDR1 is SGHTA and CDR2 FQGNSA.

The chain uses TRBV11-3 and TRBJ2-1; 13 bases are a match to TRBD2. The CDR3 spans 17 residues. The junction had 13 bases not matched to a gene; V was cut back by 5 bases and J by 9 bases. Per the germline V gene, CDR1 is SGHNT and CDR2 is YENEEA. This chain's CDR3 is CASSRRQGTSGMGEQFF. The CDR3 DNA follows: TGTGCCAGCAGCCGACGTCAGGGGACTAGCGGGATGGGTGAGCAGTTCTTC. Drawing the rest from reference TRBV11-3 and TRBJ2-1, the complete variable domain is EAGVVQSPRYKIIEKKQPVAFWCNPISGHNTLYWYLQNLGQGPELLIRYENEEAVDDSQLPKDRFSAERLKGVDSTLKIQPAELGDSAVYLCASSRRQGTSGMGEQFFGPGTRLTVL.

V is TRBV6-2 or TRBV6-3 and J is TRBJ2-2; 8 bases are a match to TRBD2. Looked up from germline, CDR1 is MNHEY and CDR2 is SVGEGT. CDR3 length: 17 residues. V dropped 0 bases and J dropped 6; count of bases not matched to a gene: 9. DNA for the CDR3: TGTGCCAGCAGTTACTCGAGTCGCGGGAGGAAACCCGGGGAGCTGTTTTTT. This codes for CASSYSSRGRKPGELFF.

J is TRBJ1-3 and V is TRBV5-1; D is ambiguous. The V and J ends lost 6 bases and 4 bases respectively, with 5 bases between them. Germline V gives CDR1 SGHRS, CDR2 YFSETQ. This CDR3 has 11 residues. The CDR3 loop reads CASTVGNTIYF. Here the CDR3 DNA reads TGCGCCAGCACCGTCGGAAACACCATATATTTT.

The chain employs TRBV6-5 and TRBJ2-7, with D tentatively TRBD1 (6 bases). Germline CDR1 and CDR2: MNHEY and SVGAGI. The length of the CDR3 is 15 residues. V lost 2 bases, J lost 2 bases, and 13 bases lay in between. CDR3 nucleotides: TGTGCCAGCAGTTACCGGATGGACAGAACCTACGAGCAGTACTTC. Its protein product is CASSYRMDRTYEQYF.

The chain uses TRBV2 and TRBJ2-7, with TRBD2 as a possible D gene (5 bases). The CDR3 totals 13 residues. V lost 4 bases and J 3 bases, leaving 10 bases between the germline ends. Germline V lookup: CDR1 SNHLY, CDR2 FYNNEI. CDR3: CASSGAGFYEQYF. The CDR3 DNA reads as TGTGCCAGCAGTGGGGCGGGTTTCTACGAGCAGTACTTC. Together with reference TRBV2 and TRBJ2-7, the CDR3 gives the full variable domain: EPEVTQTPSHQVTQMGQEVILRCVPISNHLYFYWYRQILGQKVEFLVSFYNNEISEKSEIFDDQFSVERPDGSNFTLKIRSTKLEDSAMYFCASSGAGFYEQYFGPGTRLTVT.

The chain couples TRBV5-4 to TRBJ1-1, with D unclear. V was cut by 4 bases and J by 4 bases, with 14 bases left in between. The germline gives CDR1 SGHNT, CDR2 YYREEE (reference sequence). The CDR3 totals 14 residues. The CDR3 sequence: CASSIRTDSTEAFF. CDR3 in DNA: TGTGCCAGCAGCATTAGGACGGACTCCACTGAAGCTTTCTTT.

This clone qualifies as medium-sized (0.01 to 0.1%). V and J are TRBV19 and TRBJ2-6; TRBD1 aligns across 10 bases. The germline CDR1 and CDR2 sequences are LNHDA and SQIVND (reference sequence). Trimming removed 4 bases from V and 0 bases from J; junction bases left unmatched: 9. The CDR3 is made up of 19 amino acids. CDR3 amino acids: CASSTDRGRIISGANVLTF. CDR3 bases: TGTGCCAGTAGTACCGACAGGGGGCGAATCATCTCTGGGGCCAACGTCCTGACTTTC.

V and J are TRBV3-1 (or the pseudogene TRBV3-2) and TRBJ1-2; 7 nucleotides align to TRBD1. Germline V gives CDR1 LGHDT, CDR2 YNNKEL (reference sequence). The CDR3 has 15 amino acids. After removal of 0 bases from V and 7 bases from J, the junction contained 8 bases not matched to a gene. The CDR3 DNA sequence: TGTGCCAGCAGCCAAGACGCGACAGGGAGTCCTGGCTACACCTTC. Translation: CASSQDATGSPGYTF.

This rearrangement joins TRBV6-4 to TRBJ2-6; 9 nucleotides line up with TRBD1. There are 18 residues in the CDR3. The ends lost 6 bases at V and 0 bases at J; junction bases unmatched: 9. Germline loops: CDR1 MRHNA, CDR2 SNTAGT. CDR3 in amino acids: CASSPGQGRNSGANVLTF. CDR3 nucleotide sequence: TGTGCCAGCAGCCCTGGACAGGGGCGGAACTCTGGGGCCAACGTCCTGACTTTC.

The rearrangement joins TRBV6-6 to TRBJ2-7; the D gene is possibly TRBD2 (6 bases). V was shortened by 2 bases and J by 4 bases, with 18 bases between the two germline ends. The germline V gene encodes CDR1 MNHNY and CDR2 SVGAGI (reference sequence). The CDR3 is 16 residues long. CDR3 sequence (DNA): TGTGCCAGCAGTTACCCCTATTCAGGAGGGTCTTACGAGCAGTACTTC. Its protein is CASSYPYSGGSYEQYF.

The V and J genes are TRBV5-1 and TRBJ2-1; D perhaps matches TRBD1 (5 bases). There are 13 residues in the CDR3. Germline CDR1 reads SGHRS; CDR2 reads YFSETQ. With 0 bases removed from V and 11 bases from J, the gap between germline ends came to 12 bases. The CDR3 loop reads CASSLAGFSQQFF. The CDR3 DNA reads as TGCGCCAGCAGCTTGGCAGGGTTCAGTCAGCAGTTCTTC.

This sequence joins TRBV6-2 or TRBV6-3 and TRBJ2-2; TRBD1 aligns across 7 bases. V gave up 2 bases and J gave up 0 bases; unmatched junction bases: 6. The CDR3 contains 17 residues. Germline V lookup: CDR1 MNHEY, CDR2 SVGEGT. Written as DNA, the CDR3 is TGTGCCAGCAGTTACCCCACAGGGGCCACGAACACCGGGGAGCTGTTTTTT. Protein sequence: CASSYPTGATNTGELFF.

The rearrangement uses TRBV28 and TRBJ2-3, with 9 nucleotides matching TRBD1. The V segment lost 3 bases and the J segment 3 bases; nucleotides outside the gene matches: 4. The CDR3 is 15 amino acids. The germline CDR1 and CDR2 sequences are MDHEN and SYDVKM. CDR3 in DNA: TGTGCCAGCAGTTTCCGGGACAGGGTTACAGATACGCAGTATTTT. Its translation is CASSFRDRVTDTQYF.

Of note for this clone: At one boundary the junction diverges from the germline segment, which might be a read error. The rearrangement links TRBV4-1 to TRBJ2-7; perhaps TRBD2 as D (6 bases). This CDR3 is 15 amino acids long. Germline V lookup: CDR1 MGHRA, CDR2 YSYEKL. The CDR3 sequence: CASSQDGGNTKPGHF. The CDR3, as DNA: TGCGCCAGCAGCCAAGATGGGGGGAATACTAAGCCAGGTCACTTC.